This entry is about one TCR beta chain. Its antigen is as yet unknown. CDR1 SGHDN and CDR2 FVKESK come from the germline V gene. The ends were cut back, 4 bases at V and 9 bases at J, with 9 bases in the middle. The CDR3 spans 11 residues. Unrecorded immune exposure was likely among donors, who were nominally healthy when sampled. These data originate in a study of cytomegalovirus exposure and HLA in healthy donors. The overall study: Out of around 360 genotyped donors, about 84% belonged to the Caucasian-associated ancestry cluster.

Primers for the PCR totalled 60 Vbeta and 13 Jbeta. The data were produced by immunoSEQ multiplex PCR, yet TCRdb's version contains in-frame clones alone and is incomplete. Here the sample spans 130,000 or so clones, roughly 70% being singletons. Regarding the study as a whole: Testing in vitro showed a few CMV-associated chains specific for CMV antigens. A later analysis linked a missense variant in DCLRE1C to the trimming of TCR beta V and J genes.

The receptor was isolated from a woman between 35 and 50 years old in good health and CMV-seropositive. This chain joins TRBV14 and TRBJ1-1, with D possibly being TRBD1 (6 bases). Sequencing was performed on PBMCs. DNA of the CDR3: TGTGCCAGCAGCCCCGGGGGGCAAGCTTTCTTT. Protein sequence: CASSPGGQAFF.